Listed below are T cell receptor beta chains from one sample, sequenced in a study of identical twins. TCRdb analysed the 5' RACE reads with MiXCR anew, one entry per CDR3 protein. Of a few hundred thousand distinct CDR3 sequences listed, 10% to 13% are singletons. The material sequenced was memory T cells sorted from blood. These receptors originate from a man aged 50-60 years in good health. Both conserved end residues are part of each CDR3. Fields, in order: D gene, clone size, J gene, V gene, CDR3 protein, CDR3 DNA. The D gene is left open where the match is weak. Size values are once, few and many counts, or a class for expanded clones, and some rows have none.

d_call: -
clone_size: many
j_call: TRBJ1-5
v_call: TRBV28
cdr3_aa: CASSSLTQGSNQPQHF
cdr3_nt: TGTGCCAGCAGTTCTCTTACACAGGGTTCCAATCAGCCCCAGCATTTT

d_call: -
clone_size: -
j_call: TRBJ1-2
v_call: TRBV6-4
cdr3_aa: CASRQAGSNYGYTF
cdr3_nt: TGTGCCAGCAGACAGGCAGGGTCTAACTATGGCTACACCTTC

d_call: TRBD1
clone_size: -
j_call: TRBJ2-3
v_call: TRBV6-1
cdr3_aa: CARSEGTGSDTQYF
cdr3_nt: TGTGCCAGAAGTGAAGGGACAGGTTCAGATACGCAGTATTTT

d_call: TRBD2
clone_size: -
j_call: TRBJ2-5
v_call: TRBV9
cdr3_aa: CASSVEGLAGRETQYF
cdr3_nt: TGTGCCAGCAGCGTAGAGGGACTAGCGGGAAGGGAGACCCAGTACTTC

d_call: -
clone_size: few
j_call: TRBJ2-1
v_call: TRBV7-8
cdr3_aa: CASSFRSGREQFF
cdr3_nt: TGTGCCAGCAGCTTCCGGAGTGGCAGGGAGCAGTTCTTC

d_call: TRBD2
clone_size: few
j_call: TRBJ2-3
v_call: TRBV4-1
cdr3_aa: CASSQSISGGLTDTQYF
cdr3_nt: TGCGCCAGCAGCCAATCGATTAGCGGGGGTCTTACAGATACGCAGTATTTT

d_call: -
clone_size: -
j_call: TRBJ1-2
v_call: TRBV7-2
cdr3_aa: CASSSAAGQAGYTF
cdr3_nt: TGTGCCAGCAGCTCAGCCGCGGGCCAGGCTGGCTACACCTTC

d_call: -
clone_size: -
j_call: TRBJ2-1
v_call: TRBV5-1
cdr3_aa: CASSPAQTRNNEQFF
cdr3_nt: TGCGCCAGCAGCCCGGCCCAGACTAGAAACAATGAGCAGTTCTTC

d_call: -
clone_size: few
j_call: TRBJ2-2
v_call: TRBV28
cdr3_aa: CASSQQDTGELFF
cdr3_nt: TGTGCCAGCAGCCAACAGGACACCGGGGAGCTGTTTTTT

d_call: TRBD2
clone_size: -
j_call: TRBJ2-7
v_call: TRBV20-1
cdr3_aa: CSARAGGGAYEQYF
cdr3_nt: TGCAGTGCTAGAGCTGGTGGGGGGGCCTACGAGCAGTACTTC

d_call: TRBD1
clone_size: many
j_call: TRBJ2-1
v_call: TRBV27
cdr3_aa: CASSFVDRVTMFF
cdr3_nt: TGTGCCAGCAGTTTCGTCGACAGGGTGACTATGTTCTTC

d_call: -
clone_size: many
j_call: TRBJ2-7
v_call: TRBV7-2
cdr3_aa: CASSLGVGLYEQYF
cdr3_nt: TGTGCCAGCAGCTTAGGTGTAGGGCTCTACGAGCAGTACTTC

d_call: TRBD2
clone_size: few
j_call: TRBJ2-1
v_call: TRBV29-1
cdr3_aa: CSVESSGRAAYNEQFF
cdr3_nt: TGCAGCGTTGAGTCTAGCGGGAGGGCCGCCTACAATGAGCAGTTCTTC

d_call: -
clone_size: many
j_call: TRBJ1-4
v_call: TRBV28
cdr3_aa: CASSPSGVDEKLFF
cdr3_nt: TGTGCCAGCAGTCCGTCAGGGGTAGATGAAAAACTGTTTTTT

d_call: TRBD2
clone_size: many
j_call: TRBJ2-2
v_call: TRBV5-1
cdr3_aa: CASRNLAGNTGELFF
cdr3_nt: TGCGCCAGCAGGAACTTAGCGGGGAACACCGGGGAGCTGTTTTTT

d_call: TRBD2
clone_size: few
j_call: TRBJ2-7
v_call: TRBV3-1
cdr3_aa: CASSFRASGNYEQYF
cdr3_nt: TGTGCCAGCAGCTTTCGAGCTAGCGGTAACTACGAGCAGTACTTC

d_call: -
clone_size: -
j_call: TRBJ2-5
v_call: TRBV18
cdr3_aa: CASSQNREETQYF
cdr3_nt: TGTGCCAGCTCACAAAACAGGGAAGAGACCCAGTACTTC

d_call: TRBD1
clone_size: many
j_call: TRBJ2-7
v_call: TRBV29-1
cdr3_aa: CSVTGTGSYEQYF
cdr3_nt: TGCAGCGTTACCGGGACAGGTTCCTACGAGCAGTACTTC

d_call: -
clone_size: few
j_call: TRBJ1-4
v_call: TRBV5-1
cdr3_aa: CASRGGTNEKLFF
cdr3_nt: TGCGCCAGCAGGGGGGGGACTAATGAAAAACTGTTTTTT

d_call: -
clone_size: -
j_call: TRBJ2-6
v_call: TRBV5-4
cdr3_aa: CASSLGGNGANVLTF
cdr3_nt: TGTGCCAGCAGCTTGGGGGGCAATGGGGCCAACGTCCTGACTTTC

d_call: TRBD2
clone_size: many
j_call: TRBJ2-1
v_call: TRBV7-2
cdr3_aa: CASSTRGGNYNEQFF
cdr3_nt: TGTGCCAGCAGCACGCGGGGGGGGAACTACAATGAGCAGTTCTTC

d_call: -
clone_size: many
j_call: TRBJ2-1
v_call: TRBV20-1
cdr3_aa: CSASVRGNEQFF
cdr3_nt: TGCAGTGCTAGTGTCAGGGGCAATGAGCAGTTCTTC

d_call: TRBD1
clone_size: many
j_call: TRBJ2-7
v_call: TRBV5-1
cdr3_aa: CASSFTQTGSYEQYF
cdr3_nt: TGCGCCAGCAGCTTCACCCAGACAGGGTCCTACGAGCAGTACTTC

d_call: -
clone_size: few
j_call: TRBJ1-2
v_call: TRBV30
cdr3_aa: CAWQGGRVGYGYTF
cdr3_nt: TGTGCCTGGCAAGGTGGCAGGGTGGGGTATGGCTACACCTTC

d_call: -
clone_size: -
j_call: TRBJ2-6
v_call: TRBV6-5
cdr3_aa: CASSLLTGFSGANVLTF
cdr3_nt: TGTGCCAGCAGCTTATTGACAGGCTTCTCTGGGGCCAACGTCCTGACTTTC

d_call: TRBD2
clone_size: few
j_call: TRBJ2-5
v_call: TRBV29-1
cdr3_aa: CSVEILAGGSGETQYF
cdr3_nt: TGCAGCGTTGAAATCCTAGCGGGAGGGTCAGGGGAGACCCAGTACTTC

d_call: TRBD2
clone_size: -
j_call: TRBJ2-1
v_call: TRBV7-3
cdr3_aa: CASGPGAGGEQFF
cdr3_nt: TGTGCCAGCGGACCGGGGGCGGGAGGTGAGCAGTTCTTC

d_call: -
clone_size: -
j_call: TRBJ1-2
v_call: TRBV27
cdr3_aa: CASKDWLYGYTF
cdr3_nt: TGTGCCAGCAAGGATTGGCTCTATGGCTACACCTTC

d_call: -
clone_size: few
j_call: TRBJ2-7
v_call: TRBV7-2
cdr3_aa: CASSSQGRGAPYEQYF
cdr3_nt: TGTGCCAGCAGCTCCCAGGGGAGGGGGGCTCCTTACGAGCAGTACTTC

d_call: -
clone_size: many
j_call: TRBJ2-3
v_call: TRBV11-2
cdr3_aa: CASSLQALLADTQYF
cdr3_nt: TGTGCCAGCAGTTTACAGGCGTTGTTGGCAGATACGCAGTATTTT

d_call: -
clone_size: few
j_call: TRBJ2-1
v_call: TRBV7-9
cdr3_aa: CASSPAWTDNNEQFF
cdr3_nt: TGTGCCAGCAGCCCGGCGTGGACAGATAACAATGAGCAGTTCTTC

d_call: -
clone_size: many
j_call: TRBJ1-1
v_call: TRBV7-8
cdr3_aa: CASSRDWEGTEAFF
cdr3_nt: TGTGCCAGCAGCCGGGACTGGGAGGGCACTGAAGCTTTCTTT

d_call: -
clone_size: many
j_call: TRBJ2-7
v_call: TRBV18
cdr3_aa: CASSPPEPSYEQYF
cdr3_nt: TGTGCCAGCTCACCACCCGAGCCTTCCTACGAGCAGTACTTC

d_call: TRBD2
clone_size: many
j_call: TRBJ2-2
v_call: TRBV12-3/TRBV12-4
cdr3_aa: CASSLGTSGSTGELFF
cdr3_nt: TGTGCCAGCAGTTTAGGGACTAGCGGGAGCACCGGGGAGCTGTTTTTT

d_call: TRBD1
clone_size: many
j_call: TRBJ2-7
v_call: TRBV12-3/TRBV12-4
cdr3_aa: CASTKQGIEQYF
cdr3_nt: TGTGCCAGTACAAAACAGGGGATCGAGCAGTACTTC

d_call: TRBD1
clone_size: many
j_call: TRBJ2-7
v_call: TRBV6-1
cdr3_aa: CASAVRQGEYEQYF
cdr3_nt: TGTGCCAGTGCTGTCAGACAGGGAGAGTACGAGCAGTACTTC

d_call: -
clone_size: few
j_call: TRBJ1-5
v_call: TRBV6-4
cdr3_aa: CASSGGRHF
cdr3_nt: TGTGCCAGCAGCGGGGGAAGGCATTTT

d_call: -
clone_size: few
j_call: TRBJ1-5
v_call: TRBV12-3/TRBV12-4
cdr3_aa: CASSQTTDQPQHF
cdr3_nt: TGTGCCAGCAGCCAGACAACGGATCAGCCCCAGCATTTT

d_call: TRBD2
clone_size: few
j_call: TRBJ2-7
v_call: TRBV10-3
cdr3_aa: CAISDSGAAYEQYF
cdr3_nt: TGTGCCATCAGTGATAGCGGGGCCGCCTACGAGCAGTACTTC

d_call: -
clone_size: few
j_call: TRBJ1-2
v_call: TRBV7-9
cdr3_aa: CASSLTGVEEDNYGYTF
cdr3_nt: TGTGCCAGCAGCTTAACCGGGGTTGAGGAAGATAACTATGGCTACACCTTC

d_call: TRBD1
clone_size: many
j_call: TRBJ2-5
v_call: TRBV20-1
cdr3_aa: CSARRDSNQETQYF
cdr3_nt: TGCAGTGCGCGCCGGGACAGTAACCAAGAGACCCAGTACTTC

d_call: -
clone_size: -
j_call: TRBJ1-5
v_call: TRBV7-2
cdr3_aa: CASSFFRGGNQPQHF
cdr3_nt: TGTGCCAGCAGCTTTTTCCGGGGGGGCAATCAGCCCCAGCATTTT

d_call: -
clone_size: few
j_call: TRBJ2-3
v_call: TRBV2
cdr3_aa: CASSGSTSFPQYF
cdr3_nt: TGTGCCAGCAGTGGCTCTACTAGCTTTCCGCAGTATTTT